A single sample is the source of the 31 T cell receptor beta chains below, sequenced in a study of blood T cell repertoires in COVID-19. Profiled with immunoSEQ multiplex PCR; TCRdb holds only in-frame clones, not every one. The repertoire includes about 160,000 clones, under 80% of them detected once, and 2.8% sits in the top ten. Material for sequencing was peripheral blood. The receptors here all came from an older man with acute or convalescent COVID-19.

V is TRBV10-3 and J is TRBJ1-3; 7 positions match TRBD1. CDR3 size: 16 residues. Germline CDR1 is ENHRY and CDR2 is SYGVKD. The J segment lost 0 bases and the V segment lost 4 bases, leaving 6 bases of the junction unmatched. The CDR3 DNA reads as TGTGCCATCAGTGTCCGATCAGGGGGCTCTGGAAACACCATATATTTT. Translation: CAISVRSGGSGNTIYF.

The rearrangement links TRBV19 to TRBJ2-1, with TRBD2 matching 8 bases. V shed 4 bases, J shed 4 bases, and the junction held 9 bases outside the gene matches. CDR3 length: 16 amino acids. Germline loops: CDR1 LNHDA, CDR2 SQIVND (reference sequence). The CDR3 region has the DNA TGTGCCAGTAGTAACCGTACTAGCGGCGGATACAATGAGCAGTTCTTC. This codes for CASSNRTSGGYNEQFF.

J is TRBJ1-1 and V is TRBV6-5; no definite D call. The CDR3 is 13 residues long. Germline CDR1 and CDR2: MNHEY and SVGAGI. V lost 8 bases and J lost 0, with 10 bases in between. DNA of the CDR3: TGTGCCAGCGGGGAGACGATGAACACTGAAGCTTTCTTT. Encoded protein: CASGETMNTEAFF.

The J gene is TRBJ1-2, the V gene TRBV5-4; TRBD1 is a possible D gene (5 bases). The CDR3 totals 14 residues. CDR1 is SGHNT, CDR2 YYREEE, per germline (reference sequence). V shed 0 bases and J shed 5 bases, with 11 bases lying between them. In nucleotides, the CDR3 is TGTGCCAGCAGCTTGGGAGGCAGGGATTATGGCTACACCTTC. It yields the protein CASSLGGRDYGYTF.

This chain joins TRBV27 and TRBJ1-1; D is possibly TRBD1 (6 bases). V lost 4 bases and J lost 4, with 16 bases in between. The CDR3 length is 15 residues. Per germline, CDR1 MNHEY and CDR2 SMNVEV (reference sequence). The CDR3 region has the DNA TGTGCCAGCAGTTCGGGGGCGGGGGCGACCACTGAAGCTTTCTTT. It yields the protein CASSSGAGATTEAFF.

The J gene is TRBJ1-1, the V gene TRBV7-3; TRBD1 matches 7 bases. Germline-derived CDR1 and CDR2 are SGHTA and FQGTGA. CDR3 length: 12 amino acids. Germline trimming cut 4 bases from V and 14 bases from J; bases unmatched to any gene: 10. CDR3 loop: CASSSNGQVPFF. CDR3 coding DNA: TGTGCCAGCAGCTCCAACGGACAGGTCCCCTTCTTT.

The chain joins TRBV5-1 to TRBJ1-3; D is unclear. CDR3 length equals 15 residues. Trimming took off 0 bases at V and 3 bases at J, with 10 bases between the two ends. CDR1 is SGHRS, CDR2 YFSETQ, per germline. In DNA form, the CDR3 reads TGCGCCAGCAGCTTGGTGGAGGGAGTTGGAAACACCATATATTTT. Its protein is CASSLVEGVGNTIYF.

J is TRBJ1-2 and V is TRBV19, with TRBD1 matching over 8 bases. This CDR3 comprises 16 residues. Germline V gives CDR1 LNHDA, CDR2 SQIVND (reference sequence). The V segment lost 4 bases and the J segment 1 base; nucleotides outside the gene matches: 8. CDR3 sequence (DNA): TGTGCCAGTAGTACGACAGGGGCCGCCCTTAACTATGGCTACACCTTC. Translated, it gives CASSTTGAALNYGYTF.

The CDR3 loop is CASSPPRGLAGKGGTDTQYF. The CDR3 nucleotides read TGTGCCAGCAGTCCACCACGCGGACTAGCGGGAAAGGGGGGCACAGATACGCAGTATTTT. The genes are TRBV28 and TRBJ2-3; TRBD2 agrees at 12 bases. The CDR3 has 20 residues. Germline V lookup: CDR1 MDHEN, CDR2 SYDVKM. Trimming removed 5 bases from V and 1 base from J; junction bases left unmatched: 16.

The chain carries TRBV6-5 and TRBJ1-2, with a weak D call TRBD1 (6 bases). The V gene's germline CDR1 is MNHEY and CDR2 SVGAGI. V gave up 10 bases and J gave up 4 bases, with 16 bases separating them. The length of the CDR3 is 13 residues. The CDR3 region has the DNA TGTGCCACGGCAGGGGATGCTAGCTATGGCTACACCTTC. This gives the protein CATAGDASYGYTF.

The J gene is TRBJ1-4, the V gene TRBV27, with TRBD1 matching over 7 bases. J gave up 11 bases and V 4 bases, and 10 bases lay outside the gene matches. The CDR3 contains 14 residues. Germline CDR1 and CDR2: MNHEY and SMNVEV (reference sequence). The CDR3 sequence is CASSSWDSGAKLFF. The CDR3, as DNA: TGTGCCAGCAGTTCCTGGGACAGTGGAGCTAAACTGTTTTTT.

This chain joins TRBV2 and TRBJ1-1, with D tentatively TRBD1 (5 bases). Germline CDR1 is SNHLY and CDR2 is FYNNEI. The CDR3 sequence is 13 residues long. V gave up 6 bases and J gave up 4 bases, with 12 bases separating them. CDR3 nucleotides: TGTGCCAGCAGGCGCAGGGTACTCACTGAAGCTTTCTTT. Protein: CASRRRVLTEAFF.

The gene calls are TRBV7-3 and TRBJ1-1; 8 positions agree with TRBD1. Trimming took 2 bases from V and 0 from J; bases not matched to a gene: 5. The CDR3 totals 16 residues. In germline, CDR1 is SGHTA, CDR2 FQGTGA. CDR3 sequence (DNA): TGTGCCAGCAGCTTAGGCGGGACAGGTATGAACACTGAAGCTTTCTTT. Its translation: CASSLGGTGMNTEAFF.

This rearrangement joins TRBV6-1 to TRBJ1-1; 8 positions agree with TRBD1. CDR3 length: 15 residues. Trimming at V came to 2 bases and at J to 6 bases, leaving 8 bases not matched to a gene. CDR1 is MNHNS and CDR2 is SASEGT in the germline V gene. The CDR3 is CASSEPGQERAEAFF. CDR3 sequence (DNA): TGTGCCAGCAGTGAACCGGGACAGGAAAGGGCTGAAGCTTTCTTT.

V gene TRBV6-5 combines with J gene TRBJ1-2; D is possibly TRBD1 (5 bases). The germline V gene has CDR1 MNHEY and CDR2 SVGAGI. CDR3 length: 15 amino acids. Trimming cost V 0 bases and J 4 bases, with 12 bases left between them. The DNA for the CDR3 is TGTGCCAGCAGTTACTCGGCAGGGCAAGGCTATGGCTACACCTTC. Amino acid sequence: CASSYSAGQGYGYTF.

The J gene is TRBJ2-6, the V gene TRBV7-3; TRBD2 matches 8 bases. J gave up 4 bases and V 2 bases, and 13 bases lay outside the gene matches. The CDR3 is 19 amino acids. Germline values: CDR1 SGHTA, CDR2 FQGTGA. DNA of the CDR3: TGTGCCAGCAGCTTAGCGGGAGGCGGGGGGCCTTCAGGGGCCAACGTCCTGACTTTC. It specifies CASSLAGGGGPSGANVLTF. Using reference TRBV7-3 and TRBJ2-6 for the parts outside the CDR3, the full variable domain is GAGVSQTPSNKVTEKGKYVELRCDPISGHTALYWYRQSLGQGPEFLIYFQGTGAADDSGLPNDRFFAVRPEGSVSTLKIQRTERGDSAVYLCASSLAGGGGPSGANVLTFGAGSRLTVL.

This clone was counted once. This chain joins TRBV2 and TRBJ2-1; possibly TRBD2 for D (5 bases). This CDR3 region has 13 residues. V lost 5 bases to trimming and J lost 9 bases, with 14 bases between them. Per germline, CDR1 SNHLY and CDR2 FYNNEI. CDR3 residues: CASSSVPEGEQFF. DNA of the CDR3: TGTGCCAGCAGTTCAGTACCCGAGGGTGAGCAGTTCTTC.

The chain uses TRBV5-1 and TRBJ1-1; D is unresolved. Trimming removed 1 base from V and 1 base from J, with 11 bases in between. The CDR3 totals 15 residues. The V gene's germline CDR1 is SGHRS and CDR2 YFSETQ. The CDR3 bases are TGCGCCAGCAGCTTGTTGGCGGGAACGAACACTGAAGCTTTCTTT. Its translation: CASSLLAGTNTEAFF. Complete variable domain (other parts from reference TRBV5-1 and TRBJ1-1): KAGVTQTPRYLIKTRGQQVTLSCSPISGHRSVSWYQQTPGQGLQFLFEYFSETQRNKGNFPGRFSGRQFSNSRSEMNVSTLELGDSALYLCASSLLAGTNTEAFFGQGTRLTVV.

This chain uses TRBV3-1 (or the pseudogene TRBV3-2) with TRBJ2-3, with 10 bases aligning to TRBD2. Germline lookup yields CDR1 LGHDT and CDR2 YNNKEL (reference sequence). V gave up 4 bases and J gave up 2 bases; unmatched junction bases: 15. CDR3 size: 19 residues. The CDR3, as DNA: TGTGCCAGCAGCCCCCAAAATTCACTAGCGGGACTCACCACAGATACGCAGTATTTT. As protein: CASSPQNSLAGLTTDTQYF.

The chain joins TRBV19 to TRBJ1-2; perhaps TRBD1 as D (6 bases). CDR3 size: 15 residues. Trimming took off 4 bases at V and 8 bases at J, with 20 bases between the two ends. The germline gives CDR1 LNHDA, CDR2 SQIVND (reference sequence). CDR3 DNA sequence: TGTGCCAGTAGTACCACCGGGACATTGGGCAGGGGCTACACCTTC. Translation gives CASSTTGTLGRGYTF.

CDR3 sequence: CASSLQGSYNEQFF. In nucleotides, the CDR3 is TGTGCCAGCAGTTTGCAGGGTTCCTACAATGAGCAGTTCTTC. The V and J genes are TRBV11-3 and TRBJ2-1, with a possible D match to TRBD1 (5 bases). This CDR3 spans 14 amino acids. The V end was cut by 6 bases, the J end by 1 base, with 10 bases between. Germline V gene lookup returns CDR1 SGHNT and CDR2 YENEEA.

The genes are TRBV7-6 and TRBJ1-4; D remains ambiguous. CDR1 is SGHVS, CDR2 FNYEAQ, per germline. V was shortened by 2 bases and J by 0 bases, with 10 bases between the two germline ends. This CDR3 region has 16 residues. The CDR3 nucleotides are TGTGCCAGCAGCTTACTTTGGGCTACAACTAATGAAAAACTGTTTTTT. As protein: CASSLLWATTNEKLFF.

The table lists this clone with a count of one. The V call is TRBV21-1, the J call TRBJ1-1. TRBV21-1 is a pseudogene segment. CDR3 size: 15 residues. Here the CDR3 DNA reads TGTGCCAGCAGCAAAGACCCATGCGGGGCGGATGAAGCTTTCTTT. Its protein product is CASSKDPCGADEAFF.

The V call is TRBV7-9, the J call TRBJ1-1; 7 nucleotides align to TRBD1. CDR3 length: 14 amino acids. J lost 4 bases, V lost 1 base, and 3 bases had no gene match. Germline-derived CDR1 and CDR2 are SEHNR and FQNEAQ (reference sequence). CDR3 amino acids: CASSLGRGITEAFF. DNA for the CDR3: TGTGCCAGCAGCTTAGGCAGGGGGATCACTGAAGCTTTCTTT. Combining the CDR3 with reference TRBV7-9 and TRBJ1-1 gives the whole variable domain DTGVSQNPRHKITKRGQNVTFRCDPISEHNRLYWYRQTLGQGPEFLTYFQNEAQLEKSRLLSDRFSAERPKGSFSTLEIQRTEQGDSAMYLCASSLGRGITEAFFGQGTRLTVV.

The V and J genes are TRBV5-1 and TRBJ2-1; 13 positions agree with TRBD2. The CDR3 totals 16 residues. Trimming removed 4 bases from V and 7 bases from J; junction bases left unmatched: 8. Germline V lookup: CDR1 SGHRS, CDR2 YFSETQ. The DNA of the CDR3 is TGCGCCAGCAGCGGCGGACTAGCGGGGGCCAAGAATGAGCAGTTCTTC. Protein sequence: CASSGGLAGAKNEQFF.

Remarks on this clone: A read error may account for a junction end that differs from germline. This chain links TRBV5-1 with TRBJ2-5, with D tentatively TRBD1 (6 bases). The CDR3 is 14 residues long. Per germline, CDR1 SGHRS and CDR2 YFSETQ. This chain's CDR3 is CAGSLTGQQETQYF. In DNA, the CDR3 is TGCGCCGGCAGCTTGACTGGACAGCAAGAGACCCAGTACTTC.

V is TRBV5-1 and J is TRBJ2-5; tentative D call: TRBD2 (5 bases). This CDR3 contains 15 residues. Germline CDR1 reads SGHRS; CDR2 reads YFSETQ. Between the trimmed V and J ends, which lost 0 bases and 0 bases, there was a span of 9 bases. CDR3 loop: CASSLGSGDQETQYF. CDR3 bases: TGCGCCAGCAGCTTGGGAAGCGGAGACCAAGAGACCCAGTACTTC.

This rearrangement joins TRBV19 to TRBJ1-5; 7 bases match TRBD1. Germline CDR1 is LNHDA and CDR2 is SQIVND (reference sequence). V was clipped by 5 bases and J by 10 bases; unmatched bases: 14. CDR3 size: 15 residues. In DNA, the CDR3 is TGTGCCAGTAGTCCCGGACAGGCCGTCTGGAGACCCCAGCATTTT. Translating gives CASSPGQAVWRPQHF.

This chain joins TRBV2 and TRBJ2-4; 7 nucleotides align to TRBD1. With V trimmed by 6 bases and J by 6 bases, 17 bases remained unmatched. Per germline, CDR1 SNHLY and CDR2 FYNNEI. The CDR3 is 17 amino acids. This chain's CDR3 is CASSRTKDRDSLNIQYF. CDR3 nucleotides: TGTGCCAGCAGCCGTACCAAAGATCGGGACAGTTTAAACATTCAGTACTTC.

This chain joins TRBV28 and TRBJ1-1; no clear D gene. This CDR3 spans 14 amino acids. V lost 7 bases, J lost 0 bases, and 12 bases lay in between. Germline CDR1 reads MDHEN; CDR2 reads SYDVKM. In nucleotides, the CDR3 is TGTGCCAGCACCTCGGTCCCGATGAACACTGAAGCTTTCTTT. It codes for CASTSVPMNTEAFF.

The CDR3 loop is CATSRRTGESEQFF. The CDR3 coding sequence is TGTGCCACCAGCAGGCGGACAGGGGAGAGTGAGCAGTTCTTC. The V and J genes are TRBV15 and TRBJ2-1; 9 bases match TRBD1. This CDR3 has 14 residues. Looked up from germline, CDR1 is LNHNV and CDR2 is YYDKDF (reference sequence). With 3 bases clipped from V and 9 bases from J, the junction kept 6 bases outside the gene matches.